The 26 T cell receptor beta chains below come from one sample, sequenced in a study of cytomegalovirus exposure and HLA in healthy donors. Data came from immunoSEQ multiplex PCR; TCRdb stores just in-frame clones and leaves some out. The data show over 75,000 clones, roughly 85% seen once. Sequenced sample: PBMCs. Every receptor here comes from a man aged 18 to 30 in good health and CMV-seropositive.

V usage is TRBV25-1 and J usage is TRBJ2-6; no clear D. This CDR3 spans 14 amino acids. Germline V gene sequence: CDR1 MGHDK, CDR2 SYGVNS. Trimming left V 5 bases short and J 1 base short, with 6 bases between. The CDR3 reads CASSHWSGANVLTF. Written as DNA, the CDR3 is TGTGCCAGCAGTCACTGGTCTGGGGCCAACGTCCTGACTTTC.

The chain couples TRBV5-6 to TRBJ2-3; D gene ambiguous. This CDR3 comprises 14 residues. V lost 2 bases and J lost 4, with 11 bases in between. Germline CDR1 and CDR2: SGHDT and YYEEEE. The CDR3 loop reads CASSFPYRADTQYF. The CDR3 region has the DNA TGTGCCAGCAGCTTCCCGTACCGCGCAGATACGCAGTATTTT.

This clone was found a few times. This chain uses TRBV11-2 with TRBJ2-5, with 8 bases matching TRBD1. This CDR3 is 14 amino acids long. Germline V CDR1 and CDR2: SGHAT, FQNNGV. The V and J ends lost 6 bases and 5 bases, in that order; junction bases with no gene match: 8. The CDR3 region has the DNA TGTGCCAGCAGTTCGACCAGGGGGCAGGAGACCCAGTACTTC. As protein: CASSSTRGQETQYF.

V usage is TRBV27 and J usage is TRBJ2-7, with 9 bases matching TRBD1. The CDR3 is 14 residues long. The V gene end was trimmed by 5 bases and the J gene end by 3 bases; junction bases not matched to a gene: 5. CDR1 and CDR2 from the germline V gene are MNHEY and SMNVEV (reference sequence). The CDR3 DNA follows: TGTGCCAGCAGTGGCAGGGGACAGGGCTACGAGCAGTACTTC. It is translated as CASSGRGQGYEQYF.

This chain links TRBV28 with TRBJ2-3; TRBD2 matches at 7 bases. Germline CDR1 is MDHEN and CDR2 is SYDVKM. V gave up 3 bases and J gave up 0 bases; unmatched junction bases: 6. The CDR3 totals 16 residues. The CDR3 protein is CASSLVGGTSTDTQYF. DNA for the CDR3: TGTGCCAGCAGTTTGGTGGGGGGGACTAGCACAGATACGCAGTATTTT. The full variable domain, with the rest looked up from reference TRBV28 and TRBJ2-3, is DVKVTQSSRYLVKRTGEKVFLECVQDMDHENMFWYRQDPGLGLRLIYFSYDVKMKEKGDIPEGYSVSREKKERFSLILESASTNQTSMYLCASSLVGGTSTDTQYFGPGTRLTVL.

The chain is built from TRBV7-2 and TRBJ2-5, with a weak D call TRBD1 (6 bases). CDR1 is SGHTA and CDR2 is FQGNSA in the germline V gene. Trimming cost V 4 bases and J 3 bases, with 9 bases left between them. This CDR3 contains 13 residues. CDR3 sequence (DNA): TGTGCCAGCAGCTCGGACAGAGAAGAGACCCAGTACTTC. Amino acids: CASSSDREETQYF.

The CDR3 DNA sequence: TGTGCTAGTGGTCCCCTGGGGACTAGCGGCAACACCGGGGAGCTGTTTTTT. It yields the protein CASGPLGTSGNTGELFF. The chain employs TRBV12-5 and TRBJ2-2; 11 nucleotides agree with TRBD2. Germline CDR1 and CDR2: LGHNT and FRNRAP. V lost 5 bases to trimming and J lost 2 bases; unmatched junction nucleotides: 7. This CDR3 has 17 amino acids.

The chain couples TRBV7-2 to TRBJ2-1; 15 bases agree with TRBD2. CDR3 size: 15 residues. J was trimmed by 7 bases and V by 4 bases; bases with no gene match: 2. Looked up from germline, CDR1 is SGHTA and CDR2 is FQGNSA. CDR3 coding DNA: TGTGCCAGCAGCTCCGGGACTAGCGGGAGGAATGAGCAGTTCTTC. This encodes CASSSGTSGRNEQFF. Looking up the rest from reference TRBV7-2 and TRBJ2-1 gives the full variable domain: GAGVSQSPSNKVTEKGKDVELRCDPISGHTALYWYRQSLGQGLEFLIYFQGNSAPDKSGLPSDRFSAERTGGSVSTLTIQRTQQEDSAVYLCASSSGTSGRNEQFFGPGTRLTVL.

The chain is built from TRBV4-1 and TRBJ2-3; D gene ambiguous. V lost 1 base and J lost 0, with 8 bases in between. CDR3 size: 15 residues. Germline loops: CDR1 MGHRA, CDR2 YSYEKL. The CDR3 DNA follows: TGCGCCAGCAGCCAAGGGCCCTCTAGCACAGATACGCAGTATTTT. The encoded protein is CASSQGPSSTDTQYF.

The chain joins TRBV7-8 to TRBJ2-2, with 7 bases lining up with TRBD2. The CDR3 is made up of 15 amino acids. V gave up 3 bases and J gave up 4 bases; unmatched junction bases: 5. Germline CDR1 SGHVS, CDR2 FQNEAQ. Here the CDR3 reads CASSFGGSFTGELFF. CDR3 nucleotides: TGTGCCAGCAGCTTCGGCGGGAGTTTCACCGGGGAGCTGTTTTTT.

The J gene is TRBJ1-4, the V gene TRBV10-3; D gene uncertain. The CDR3 has 13 residues. Germline values: CDR1 ENHRY, CDR2 SYGVKD. The germline V and J ends were trimmed by 4 bases and 3 bases, with 6 bases remaining between them. The CDR3 loop reads CAISGGSNEKLFF. The CDR3 nucleotides are TGTGCCATCAGTGGAGGATCTAATGAAAAACTGTTTTTT.

This chain connects TRBV6-1 to TRBJ1-1; D gene ambiguous. The germline CDR1 and CDR2 sequences are MNHNS and SASEGT. This CDR3 spans 14 amino acids. Between the trimmed V and J ends, which lost 4 bases and 0 bases, there was a span of 9 bases. The CDR3 loop is CASSGASMNTEAFF. The CDR3 DNA reads TGTGCCAGCAGTGGAGCAAGCATGAACACTGAAGCTTTCTTT.

This clone showed up just a few times. The chain recombines TRBV5-1 with TRBJ2-5, with a possible D match to TRBD2 (6 bases). The ends were cut back, 1 base at V and 4 bases at J, with 11 bases in the middle. Germline values: CDR1 SGHRS, CDR2 YFSETQ. This CDR3 has 14 residues. DNA for the CDR3: TGCGCCAGCAGCTTGATTTTGGAGGGAGAGACCCAGTACTTC. It codes for CASSLILEGETQYF.

The chain combines TRBV19 with TRBJ2-1; 7 nucleotides line up with TRBD2. The germline CDR1 and CDR2 sequences are LNHDA and SQIVND (reference sequence). J was trimmed by 10 bases and V by 4 bases; bases with no gene match: 10. CDR3 length: 14 amino acids. The CDR3 bases are TGTGCCAGTAGTAGGGACTACCTTCCCCGGGAGCAGTTCTTC. This translates into CASSRDYLPREQFF.

This clone was seen once. The chain employs TRBV6-1 and TRBJ2-7, with 9 bases lining up with TRBD1. Germline V gene data show CDR1 as MNHNS and CDR2 as SASEGT. V gave up 7 bases and J gave up 4 bases; unmatched junction bases: 8. The CDR3 loop spans 14 amino acids. CDR3 region: CASTSGQGLYEQYF. For the CDR3, the DNA is TGTGCCAGCACCTCGGGACAGGGCCTTTACGAGCAGTACTTC.

V gene TRBV20-1 combines with J gene TRBJ1-2; D ambiguous. CDR3 length: 11 residues. Germline V gene data show CDR1 as DFQATT and CDR2 as SNEGSKA (reference sequence). The V and J ends lost 3 bases and 5 bases respectively, with 7 bases between them. Here the CDR3 reads CSASHIYGYTF. CDR3 coding DNA: TGCAGTGCTAGTCACATTTATGGCTACACCTTC.

The genes are TRBV6-5 and TRBJ2-7; D is possibly TRBD2 (5 bases). The CDR3 is 13 amino acids. CDR1 is MNHEY, CDR2 SVGAGI, per germline. Trimming pared 7 bases from V and 2 bases from J, leaving 12 bases between. CDR3 in DNA: TGTGCCAGCACTGCGGGCAGCACCTACGAGCAGTACTTC. Amino acid sequence: CASTAGSTYEQYF.

Concerning this clone itself: This CDR3 is missing its conserved last phenylalanine or tryptophan, likely due to a read error. The J gene is TRBJ2-7, the V gene TRBV19; a weak D match, TRBD2 (6 bases). This CDR3 contains 14 residues. The germline V and J ends were trimmed by 3 bases and 3 bases, with 12 bases remaining between them. The V gene's germline CDR1 is LNHDA and CDR2 SQIVND (reference sequence). The CDR3 DNA reads as TGTGCCAGTAGTATCGGAGGGAGTAGCTACGAGCAGTACCTC. Amino acids: CASSIGGSSYEQYL.

The chain has TRBV10-1 and TRBJ1-1; D perhaps matches TRBD1 (5 bases). Germline V CDR1 and CDR2: WNHNN, SYGVQD (reference sequence). The CDR3 spans 15 residues. Between the trimmed V and J ends, which lost 4 bases and 6 bases, there was a span of 18 bases. CDR3 protein: CASSGGQGGESEAFF. The CDR3 bases are TGCGCCAGCAGTGGGGGTCAGGGCGGCGAATCTGAAGCTTTCTTT.

This clone has a single count. The chain uses TRBV5-4 and TRBJ2-2, with 7 bases lining up with TRBD2. The CDR3 has 15 residues. V shed 4 bases and J 0 bases; nucleotides not matched to a gene: 3. Looked up from germline, CDR1 is SGHNT and CDR2 is YYREEE (reference sequence). CDR3 DNA: TGTGCCAGCAGCCCAAGCGGGACGAACACCGGGGAGCTGTTTTTT. Translating it yields CASSPSGTNTGELFF.

V usage is TRBV30 and J usage is TRBJ1-1, with 9 bases matching TRBD1. The germline gives CDR1 GTSNPN, CDR2 SVGIG (reference sequence). The CDR3 has 12 residues. Trimming cost V 5 bases and J 5 bases; bases outside gene matches: 3. CDR3: CAWGTGMTEAFF. The CDR3 bases are TGTGCCTGGGGGACAGGGATGACTGAAGCTTTCTTT.

For the CDR3, the DNA is TGTGCCAGCAGTTTATCCAGGGCCTACGAGCAGTACTTC. Translation: CASSLSRAYEQYF. V is TRBV28 and J is TRBJ2-7; TRBD1 might be the D (5 bases). The V end was cut by 1 base, the J end by 2 bases, with 6 bases between. The germline gives CDR1 MDHEN, CDR2 SYDVKM. This CDR3 region has 13 residues.

The chain recombines TRBV5-1 with TRBJ1-1; 7 positions agree with TRBD1. Germline V gene sequence: CDR1 SGHRS, CDR2 YFSETQ. Trimming took 0 bases from V and 0 from J; bases not matched to a gene: 5. The CDR3 runs to 16 residues. The CDR3 sequence is CASSLARGALNTEAFF. The CDR3 DNA reads as TGCGCCAGCAGCTTGGCCAGGGGGGCCCTGAACACTGAAGCTTTCTTT.

DNA of the CDR3: TGCGCCACCCATTTGGACAGGGGGCGAGGGACTGAAGCTTTCTTT. This translates into CATHLDRGRGTEAFF. The chain is built from TRBV5-1 and TRBJ1-1; 11 positions match TRBD1. The CDR3 has 15 residues. V shed 9 bases, J shed 5 bases, and the junction held 12 bases outside the gene matches. Germline lookup yields CDR1 SGHRS and CDR2 YFSETQ.

V is TRBV28 and J is TRBJ1-2; possible D gene TRBD1, 6 bases. CDR1 is MDHEN and CDR2 is SYDVKM in the germline V gene. V was cut by 9 bases and J by 4 bases, with 15 bases left in between. The CDR3 is made up of 13 amino acids. The CDR3 DNA follows: TGTGCCAGTGGGGGGGGCAGCCTCTATGGCTACACCTTC. Translated, it gives CASGGGSLYGYTF.

V is TRBV28 and J is TRBJ2-7; the D gene is possibly TRBD2 (6 bases). The CDR3 covers 15 residues. Germline CDR1 MDHEN, CDR2 SYDVKM. V was clipped by 3 bases and J by 0 bases, with 12 bases between them. CDR3 coding DNA: TGTGCCAGCAGTTTTGGGCGGGGCGGCTCCTACGAGCAGTACGTC. Amino acids: CASSFGRGGSYEQYV.